These T cell receptor beta chains were read from a single sample in a study of CD8+CD57+ T cells in acquired aplastic anemia. TCRdb re-analysed the reads in MiXCR, keeping a single row per CDR3 protein. The sample has approximately 200,000 distinct CDR3 sequences, over 40% seen once. Specimen: sorted CD4+, CD8+, or CD8+CD57+ T cells (not recorded which) from PBMCs. All receptors derive from a human donor with aplastic anemia. The CDR3 runs from the conserved cysteine through the conserved F or W.

V	J	CDR3
TRBV10-1	TRBJ2-7	CASSAHRAPEQYF
TRBV5-1	TRBJ2-7	CASSPTSTASEQYF
TRBV7-6	TRBJ2-1	CASSLAVGKQFF
TRBV12-3/TRBV12-4	TRBJ2-1	CASSLARGGGPTYNEQFF
TRBV2	TRBJ2-7	CASRKGQGVGQYF
TRBV20-1	TRBJ2-5	CSSSPAGGQETQYF
TRBV20-1	TRBJ2-7	CSASSTAGGTYEQYF
TRBV7-8	TRBJ2-3	CASSQAGRSTDTQYF
TRBV2	TRBJ2-3	CASGEERGGGTDTQYF
TRBV19	TRBJ2-7	CASSLRRGRTYEQYF
TRBV6-5	TRBJ1-6	CASSANRRSGFLSYNSPLHF
TRBV20-1	TRBJ2-7	CSARDRGTTFYEQYF
TRBV9	TRBJ2-1	CASSVGSELSYNEQFF
TRBV5-1	TRBJ1-4	CASSLGAGSNEKLFF
TRBV3-1	TRBJ1-6	CASSRDGEKPLHF
TRBV20-1	TRBJ1-4	CSAIGGATNEKLFF
TRBV7-3	TRBJ2-3	CASSLGSTDTQYF
TRBV9	TRBJ2-3	CASSPRGRGSTDTQYF
TRBV3-1	TRBJ2-2	CASSRLAGQNTGELFF
TRBV20-1	TRBJ1-6	CSARPPRVGNSPLHF
TRBV5-8	TRBJ2-5	CASSVGQAGETQYF
TRBV25-1	TRBJ1-2	CASSRPDSGSGYTF
TRBV14	TRBJ1-6	CASSPGRTNSPLHF
TRBV20-1	TRBJ2-7	CSARDAIGVYEQYF
TRBV2	TRBJ2-2	CASGTSGSTTGELFF
TRBV19	TRBJ1-1	CASSGGQGNTEAFF
TRBV29-1	TRBJ2-7	CGVNTGTGYAQYF
TRBV6-2/TRBV6-3	TRBJ1-5	CASLGQGNGNQPQHF
TRBV7-2	.	CASSGLAGGEQYF